A single sample gave rise to the 25 T cell receptor beta chains below, sequenced in a study of response to subunit inactivated influenza vaccine. TCRdb itself ran the RT-PCR reads through MiXCR, one entry per CDR3 protein. The sample lists some 480,000 distinct CDR3 sequences, about 10% occurring once. The starting material was PBMCs from blood, obtained about 6 weeks after vaccination. The source is a man aged 50-59 years who received an inactivated influenza vaccine.

The chain recombines TRBV7-6 with TRBJ2-5; D is ambiguous. This CDR3 has 15 amino acids. CDR1 and CDR2 from the germline V gene are SGHVS and FNYEAQ. The V and J ends lost 5 bases and 3 bases respectively, with 16 bases between them. CDR3: CASSPYDRGEETQYF. The CDR3 DNA reads TGTGCCAGCAGCCCATATGATCGTGGGGAAGAGACCCAGTACTTC. The complete variable domain, with remaining parts taken from reference TRBV7-6 and TRBJ2-5, reads GAGVSQSPRYKVTKRGQDVALRCDPISGHVSLYWYRQALGQGPEFLTYFNYEAQQDKSGLPNDRFSAERPEGSISTLTIQRTEQRDSAMYRCASSPYDRGEETQYFGPGTRLLVL.

This clonotype was observed a handful of times. The chain combines TRBV12-3 or TRBV12-4 with TRBJ2-6; TRBD1 agrees at 8 bases. V trimming: 6 bases; J trimming: 2 bases; junction bases outside the gene matches: 6. The CDR3 is made up of 16 amino acids. The CDR3 spells CASSPPTGAGANVLTF. The CDR3 nucleotides are TGTGCCAGCAGCCCCCCGACAGGGGCTGGGGCCAACGTCCTGACTTTC.

CDR3 amino acids: CASSALGLANTGELFF. The CDR3 DNA follows: TGTGCCAGCAGCGCCCTCGGACTAGCTAATACCGGGGAGCTGTTTTTT. This chain uses TRBV7-2 with TRBJ2-2; 8 nucleotides agree with TRBD2. This CDR3 comprises 16 residues. After removal of 5 bases from V and 5 bases from J, the junction contained 10 bases not matched to a gene. Looked up from germline, CDR1 is SGHTA and CDR2 is FQGNSA. Full variable domain (rest looked up from reference TRBV7-2 and TRBJ2-2): GAGVSQSPSNKVTEKGKDVELRCDPISGHTALYWYRQSLGQGLEFLIYFQGNSAPDKSGLPSDRFSAERTGGSVSTLTIQRTQQEDSAVYLCASSALGLANTGELFFGEGSRLTVL.

This chain joins TRBV4-3 and TRBJ2-3; possible D gene TRBD2, 6 bases. The germline V and J ends were trimmed by 4 bases and 4 bases, with 15 bases remaining between them. The CDR3 is 15 residues long. The germline V gene has CDR1 LGHNA and CDR2 YSLEER. For the CDR3, the DNA is TGCGCCAGCAGCCGTGGCGGGATAGATCCAGATACGCAGTATTTT. Translation: CASSRGGIDPDTQYF.

This clonotype occurred a few times. Compared with germline, one end of the junction differs, possibly owing to a read error. The chain is built from TRBV11-2 and TRBJ2-1, with D hard to call. CDR3 length: 12 amino acids. Per germline, CDR1 SGHAT and CDR2 FQNNGV. The CDR3 region is CASSPVGNEQFF. The CDR3 DNA reads TGTGCTAGCAGCCCGGTGGGCAATGAGCAGTTCTTC.

V gene TRBV6-2 or TRBV6-3 combines with J gene TRBJ1-1; D is unresolved. CDR1 is MNHEY, CDR2 SVGEGT, per germline. The CDR3 spans 14 residues. V was trimmed by 6 bases and J by 4 bases, leaving 15 bases between them. In DNA, the CDR3 is TGTGCCAGCAGCCCGGGTCCTTCTAGCACTGAAGCTTTCTTT. Its translation is CASSPGPSSTEAFF.

This clonotype was detected many times. The J gene is TRBJ2-7, the V gene TRBV20-1; 10 nucleotides line up with TRBD2. The germline V gene encodes CDR1 DFQATT and CDR2 SNEGSKA (reference sequence). V dropped 5 bases and J dropped 4; count of bases not matched to a gene: 14. CDR3 size: 16 residues. Written as DNA, the CDR3 is TGCAGTGCTCAGGGGGGGCTAGCGGGGGATACTTACGAGCAGTACTTC. This gives the protein CSAQGGLAGDTYEQYF.

This clonotype has a count of ten or more. The chain uses TRBV10-2 and TRBJ2-2; D gene uncertain. Germline V lookup: CDR1 WSHSY, CDR2 SAAADI. V was cut by 3 bases and J by 7 bases, with 6 bases left in between. The CDR3 length is 12 residues. The CDR3 spells CASSDQLGELFF. Here the CDR3 DNA reads TGCGCCAGCAGTGACCAACTCGGGGAGCTGTTTTTT.

This clonotype was found a few times. The chain combines TRBV11-2 with TRBJ2-3, with D perhaps matching TRBD1 (6 bases). The germline gives CDR1 SGHAT, CDR2 FQNNGV. V was clipped by 5 bases and J by 2 bases, with 17 bases between them. The CDR3 is 16 amino acids. The CDR3 DNA is TGTGCCAGCAGCCCCCAGGGGCAGGATCCCACAGATACGCAGTATTTT. Residues: CASSPQGQDPTDTQYF. Using reference TRBV11-2 and TRBJ2-3 for the parts outside the CDR3, the full variable domain is EAGVAQSPRYKIIEKRQSVAFWCNPISGHATLYWYQQILGQGPKLLIQFQNNGVVDDSQLPKDRFSAERLKGVDSTLKIQPAKLEDSAVYLCASSPQGQDPTDTQYFGPGTRLTVL.

In its sample, this clonotype was seen a few times. V usage is TRBV28 and J usage is TRBJ2-2; D call uncertain. Germline V gene sequence: CDR1 MDHEN, CDR2 SYDVKM. V shed 6 bases and J shed 7 bases, with 12 bases lying between them. This CDR3 has 13 residues. CDR3 coding DNA: TGTGCCAGCAGGGTTACGGTCGGCGGGGAGCTGTTTTTT. Translating it yields CASRVTVGGELFF.

This clonotype was observed a few times. The chain recombines TRBV6-6 with TRBJ2-1; D remains ambiguous. The CDR3 spans 13 residues. Germline V lookup: CDR1 MNHNY, CDR2 SVGAGI (reference sequence). Trimming took 0 bases from V and 6 from J, leaving 6 bases between them. The DNA of the CDR3 is TGTGCCAGCAGTTACTCGATAGTCAATGAGCAGTTCTTC. Translated: CASSYSIVNEQFF.

The chain uses TRBV9 and TRBJ2-1; 9 bases match TRBD2. The CDR3 is 19 amino acids. Germline CDR1 is SGDLS and CDR2 is YYNGEE. With V trimmed by 4 bases and J by 3 bases, 17 bases remained unmatched. CDR3 DNA sequence: TGTGCCAGCAGCCCTAGTTGGACTAGCGCCTCTCTCGTCTACAATGAGCAGTTCTTC. The encoded protein is CASSPSWTSASLVYNEQFF.

This clonotype appeared a few times. The rearrangement joins TRBV7-6 to TRBJ2-3, with 11 bases that match TRBD2. J was trimmed by 0 bases and V by 0 bases; bases with no gene match: 8. Germline V lookup: CDR1 SGHVS, CDR2 FNYEAQ. CDR3 length equals 19 residues. The CDR3 here is CASSLARTLAGGSTDTQYF. The CDR3, as DNA: TGTGCCAGCAGCTTAGCCAGGACGCTAGCGGGAGGAAGCACAGATACGCAGTATTTT.

This chain links TRBV6-1 with TRBJ2-7; 10 positions agree with TRBD2. V lost 8 bases to trimming and J lost 2 bases; unmatched junction nucleotides: 3. The CDR3 loop spans 13 amino acids. Germline V CDR1 and CDR2: MNHNS, SASEGT. The CDR3 is CASAAGGPYEQYF. The DNA for the CDR3 is TGTGCCAGCGCAGCGGGAGGGCCCTACGAGCAGTACTTC.

This clonotype was recorded many times. V gene TRBV29-1 combines with J gene TRBJ2-7; 9 bases line up with TRBD2. Germline V gives CDR1 SQVTM, CDR2 ANQGSEA. The CDR3 has 15 amino acids. The trim removed 1 base at V and 3 bases at J, leaving 7 bases unmatched. CDR3 sequence (DNA): TGCAGCGTTGAAGGACTAGCGGAAACAAACTACGAGCAGTACTTC. Its protein product is CSVEGLAETNYEQYF.

This chain connects TRBV7-2 to TRBJ2-5; the D gene could be TRBD1 or TRBD2 (5 bases each). This CDR3 is built from 13 residues. CDR1 is SGHTA and CDR2 is FQGNSA in the germline V gene. With 5 bases removed from V and 5 bases from J, the gap between germline ends came to 12 bases. CDR3 DNA sequence: TGTGCCAGCAGCCCGAGGGACGGGGAGACCCAGTACTTC. Translation: CASSPRDGETQYF.

The genes are TRBV2 and TRBJ1-5; D remains unclear. Trimming left V 3 bases short and J 0 bases short, with 12 bases between. The CDR3 has 16 residues. CDR1 is SNHLY and CDR2 is FYNNEI in the germline V gene. CDR3: CASSDLTFTSNQPQHF. For the CDR3, the DNA is TGTGCCAGCAGTGACTTGACATTCACTAGCAATCAGCCCCAGCATTTT.

The V gene is TRBV12-3 or TRBV12-4, the J gene TRBJ2-1; D assignment may be TRBD1 or TRBD2 (5 bases each). The CDR3 has 15 amino acids. V shed 6 bases and J shed 0 bases, with 12 bases lying between them. CDR3 nucleotides: TGTGCCAGCAGCTGGGACGGTAGCTCCTACAATGAGCAGTTCTTC. Its translation is CASSWDGSSYNEQFF.

V gene TRBV7-9 combines with J gene TRBJ2-3; maybe TRBD1 (5 bases). V was shortened by 2 bases and J by 1 base, with 10 bases between the two germline ends. Per the germline V gene, CDR1 is SEHNR and CDR2 is FQNEAQ (reference sequence). CDR3 size: 15 residues. CDR3 in amino acids: CASSLRAGRTDTQYF. In nucleotides, the CDR3 is TGTGCCAGCAGCTTAAGGGCAGGGCGCACAGATACGCAGTATTTT.

This clonotype has just a few counts. The chain couples TRBV7-8 to TRBJ1-2; no clear D. The CDR3 has 14 amino acids. V was cut by 7 bases and J by 0 bases, with 12 bases left in between. CDR1 SGHVS and CDR2 FQNEAQ come from the germline V gene. The CDR3 sequence is CASNEGGTNYGYTF. The DNA for the CDR3 is TGTGCCAGCAACGAGGGAGGCACTAACTATGGCTACACCTTC.

This clonotype was counted at least ten times. The chain has TRBV10-3 and TRBJ1-4; 7 bases map to TRBD1. CDR1 ENHRY and CDR2 SYGVKD come from the germline V gene. CDR3 size: 13 residues. V lost 6 bases, J lost 3 bases, and 1 base stayed unmatched. CDR3 loop: CAIRGTANEKLFF. DNA for the CDR3: TGTGCCATCAGGGGGACAGCTAATGAAAAACTGTTTTTT.

Only a few counts were recorded for this clonotype. The chain is built from TRBV5-1 and TRBJ2-7; TRBD1 matches 7 bases. J lost 2 bases, V lost 4 bases, and 6 bases had no gene match. There are 14 residues in the CDR3. The V gene's germline CDR1 is SGHRS and CDR2 YFSETQ. CDR3 in amino acids: CASSPGQRAYEQYF. The CDR3 DNA reads TGCGCCAGCAGCCCGGGACAGCGAGCCTACGAGCAGTACTTC.

The chain uses TRBV7-9 and TRBJ2-5; no reliable D call. CDR3 size: 16 residues. CDR1 and CDR2 from the germline V gene are SEHNR and FQNEAQ (reference sequence). Trimming took off 3 bases at V and 2 bases at J, with 16 bases between the two ends. CDR3 nucleotides: TGTGCCAGCAGCTTCGTTGGCTGGCCTGCTCAAGAGACCCAGTACTTC. Amino acids: CASSFVGWPAQETQYF.

The DNA of the CDR3 is TGTGCCAGCAGCGGCAGGATCGACTCCTACAATGAGCAGTTCTTC. This translates into CASSGRIDSYNEQFF. The chain carries TRBV7-9 and TRBJ2-1, with unresolved D. Germline CDR1 SEHNR, CDR2 FQNEAQ (reference sequence). There are 15 residues in the CDR3. Trimming took 5 bases from V and 0 from J, leaving 11 bases between them. The variable domain in full, completed from reference TRBV7-9 and TRBJ2-1, reads DTGVSQNPRHKITKRGQNVTFRCDPISEHNRLYWYRQTLGQGPEFLTYFQNEAQLEKSRLLSDRFSAERPKGSFSTLEIQRTEQGDSAMYLCASSGRIDSYNEQFFGPGTRLTVL.

The table lists this clonotype with a few counts. The chain is built from TRBV6-2 or TRBV6-3 and TRBJ2-1; no firm D call. Germline V gene lookup returns CDR1 MNHEY and CDR2 SVGEGT. Trimming left V 6 bases short and J 2 bases short, with 17 bases between. This CDR3 has 16 amino acids. The CDR3 DNA is TGTGCCAGCAGCCTATTCCCCCTTCTTACCTACAATGAGCAGTTCTTC. It encodes CASSLFPLLTYNEQFF.